Listed below are T cell receptor beta chains from one sample, sequenced in a study of PD-1 blockade in mismatch repair-deficient tumors. Method: immunoSEQ multiplex PCR; TCRdb's copy keeps in-frame clones and lacks some. The sample has under 20,000 clones; over 75% are singletons. Sequenced material: PBMCs, taken 52 weeks after starting pembrolizumab. The source is an adult with mismatch repair-deficient cancer. Both conserved end residues are part of each CDR3. Fields, in order: V gene, clone size, D gene, J gene, CDR3 length, CDR3 DNA, CDR3 protein. D genes are given only for firm matches. Rows give clone size only sometimes, using once, few, many, or a class for an expanded clone.

TRBV28,NA,NA,TRBJ2-5,14,TGTGCCAGCAGTACCGACAGCCCCCAGGAGACCCAGTACTTC,CASSTDSPQETQYF
TRBV7-2,few,TRBD2,TRBJ2-3,15,TGTGCCAGCAGACCGACTAGCGGCCGGCCAGATACGCAGTATTTT,CASRPTSGRPDTQYF
TRBV7-8,NA,TRBD2,TRBJ2-7,18,TGTGCCAGCAGCTTAGGTCCCTGGACTAGCGGGAGCTCCTACGAGCAGTACTTC,CASSLGPWTSGSSYEQYF
TRBV5-1,NA,TRBD1,TRBJ1-1,11,TGCGCCAGCATCCGGGACAGTGAAGCTTTCTTT,CASIRDSEAFF
TRBV7-9,NA,NA,TRBJ2-3,13,TGTGCCAGCACCCAACAGGGCACAGATACGCAGTATTTT,CASTQQGTDTQYF
TRBV18,NA,NA,TRBJ2-2,17,TGTGCCAGCTCACCACCGGAACAGGCGGCGCGGTCCGGGGAGCTGTTTTTT,CASSPPEQAARSGELFF
TRBV16,NA,NA,TRBJ1-4,15,TGTGCCAGCAGCCAACGGCAGGGGCCTAATGAAAAACTGTTTTTT,CASSQRQGPNEKLFF
TRBV2,NA,TRBD1,TRBJ2-7,14,TGTGCCAGCAGGCGGGACAGGGACAGGGACGAGCAGTACTTC,CASRRDRDRDEQYF
TRBV19,NA,TRBD2,TRBJ2-1,16,TGTGCCAGTAGGGGGGGTAGCGGGGAAACCTACAATGAGCAGTTCTTC,CASRGGSGETYNEQFF
TRBV7-9,NA,TRBD1,TRBJ1-4,15,TGTGCCAGCAATAAGCAGGGGGGCACTAATGAAAAACTGTTTTTT,CASNKQGGTNEKLFF
TRBV6-5,few,TRBD2,TRBJ2-7,15,TGTGCCAGCAGTTATCGGCGGGAGGGCCGGTACGAGCAGTACTTC,CASSYRREGRYEQYF
TRBV5-1,NA,NA,TRBJ1-5,15,TGCGCCAGCAGCTTGGGGGACTTACCCAATCAGCCCCAGCATTTT,CASSLGDLPNQPQHF
TRBV7-2,NA,NA,TRBJ1-3,17,TGTGCCAGCAGCTTAGATCTCTCCGGGGGCTCTGGAAACACCATATATTTT,CASSLDLSGGSGNTIYF
TRBV7-2,NA,NA,TRBJ2-1,12,TGTGCCAGCAGCTCGCAGGGCAATGAGCAGTTCTTC,CASSSQGNEQFF
TRBV30,NA,TRBD1,TRBJ1-2,14,TGTGCCTGGAGTGTACAACAGGGGGCGCGTGGCTACACCTTC,CAWSVQQGARGYTF
TRBV15,few,NA,TRBJ2-7,12,TGTGCCACCAGCAGAGTGAGTCACGAGCAGTACTTC,CATSRVSHEQYF
TRBV13,few,NA,TRBJ2-7,12,TGTGCCAGCAGCTCCTCCTCCTACGAGCAGTACTTC,CASSSSSYEQYF
TRBV10-3,NA,TRBD1,TRBJ2-7,20,TGTGCCATCAGTGAGGGAAGGACAGGGGGAGGGGGGGACAGAACCTACGAGCAGTACTTC,CAISEGRTGGGGDRTYEQYF
TRBV5-8,NA,TRBD1,TRBJ2-6,16,TGTGCCAGCAGTACCGGGACAGTCGCTGGGGCCAACGTCCTGACTTTC,CASSTGTVAGANVLTF
TRBV7-2,few,TRBD2,TRBJ2-7,15,TGTGCCAGCAGCTTATCGGGAGGCGCTTCCTACGAGCAGTACTTC,CASSLSGGASYEQYF
TRBV10-1,NA,NA,TRBJ2-1,13,TGCGCCAGCAGTGAGCTCCGGGGAAATGAGCAGTTCTTC,CASSELRGNEQFF
TRBV5-6,NA,NA,TRBJ2-1,14,TGTGCCAGCAGCTTGGCGGCGGTAGGCGATGAGCAGTTCTTC,CASSLAAVGDEQFF
TRBV6-5,once,TRBD2,TRBJ2-7,16,TGTGCCAGCAGTTACCTAAAACTAGCGGGATTTTACGAGCAGTACTTC,CASSYLKLAGFYEQYF
TRBV5-1,NA,NA,TRBJ2-3,14,TGCGCCAGCAGCTTGGACAGGGCCACAGATACGCAGTATTTT,CASSLDRATDTQYF